This T cell receptor (beta chain) came from a study of blood T cell repertoires in COVID-19. V lost 0 bases to trimming and J lost 8 bases, with 8 bases between them. The CDR3 runs 13 residues. Germline CDR1 is SGHTA and CDR2 is FQGNSA. In the authors' methods: Nucleated cell counts were estimated from reference gene primer amplification. The protocol was immunoSEQ multiplex PCR, while the TCRdb copy is restricted to in-frame clones and leaves out a portion. That table is the source of V, J and clone size, and D and trimming were worked out from the DNA. Of about 95,000 clones listed, 75% to 85% are singletons.

The chain uses TRBV7-2 and TRBJ2-1, with D unclear. Sequencing used peripheral blood. The source of this sequence is a man aged 80 or over with COVID-19, enrolled during active disease. In DNA form, the CDR3 reads TGTGCCAGCAGCTTAGCGCGCGGATATGAGCAGTTCTTC. Its protein product is CASSLARGYEQFF.